This TCR beta chain stems from a study of siplizumab effects on memory and regulatory T cells. Overall study findings and caveats: Alloreactive sequences whose origin lay in unstimulated CD4+ memory cells were significantly reduced by siplizumab. Where siplizumab was present, mappable alloreactive CD4+ clones averaged approximately 73% Treg-derived, compared with more than 25% in controls. A major contribution to the alloresponse seemed to be made by naive T cells, which seemed more diverse than memory cells.

Per individual sample, 80,000 to 100,000 TCR templates were assayed. TCRdb's copy holds only in-frame clones and misses some; the assay was immunoSEQ multiplex PCR. Counted here are about 110,000 clones, roughly 92% occurring once; the ten biggest clones make up 1.3%. The CDR3 is 12 amino acids. Germline V CDR1 and CDR2: SNHLY, FYNNEI. V lost 6 bases and J lost 7, with 10 bases in between. Comment on this clone: The antigen is undetermined.

The specimen was CD4+ T cells sorted from blood. The chain is built from TRBV2 and TRBJ2-1, with D tentatively TRBD2 (7 bases). The receptor comes from a human donor in good health. CDR3 sequence: CASRRGGNEQFF. The CDR3, as DNA: TGTGCCAGCAGGAGGGGGGGGAATGAGCAGTTCTTC.